Sequencing of this T cell receptor (beta chain) was carried out in a study of blood T cell repertoires in COVID-19. Study-wide background: PBMCs, B-cell-depleted T cells, or T cells were the source of the cDNA or gDNA that made up the material.

The V gene's germline CDR1 is SGHVS and CDR2 FNYEAQ. V lost 1 base to trimming and J lost 8 bases; unmatched junction nucleotides: 3. CDR3 size: 14 residues. Sequencing used immunoSEQ multiplex PCR; TCRdb keeps in-frame clones, though not all of them. The sample carries 120,000 or so clones, approximately 80% recorded once. The chain is built from TRBV7-6 and TRBJ2-2, with 8 bases lining up with TRBD1. This clonotype originated in a middle-aged man with active or convalescent COVID-19. Material: peripheral blood. CDR3 nucleotide sequence: TGTGCCAGCAGCTTAGTGACAGGGGAAGGGGAGCTGTTTTTT. Translating gives CASSLVTGEGELFF.